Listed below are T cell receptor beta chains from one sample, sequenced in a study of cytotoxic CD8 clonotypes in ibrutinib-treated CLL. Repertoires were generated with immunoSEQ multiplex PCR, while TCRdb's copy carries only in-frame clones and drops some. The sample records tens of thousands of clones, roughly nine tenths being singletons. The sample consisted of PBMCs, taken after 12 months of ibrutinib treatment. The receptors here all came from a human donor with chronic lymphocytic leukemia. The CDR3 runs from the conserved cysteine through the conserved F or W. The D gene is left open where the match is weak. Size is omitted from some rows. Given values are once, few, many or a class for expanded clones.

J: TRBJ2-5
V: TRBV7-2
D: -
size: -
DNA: TGTGCCAGCAGCCCAACGCCAGCGAACACAGAGACCCAGTACTTC
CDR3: CASSPTPANTETQYF

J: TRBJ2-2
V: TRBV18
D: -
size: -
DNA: TGTGCCAGCTCACCCAGGACGACCGCGAACACCGGGGAGCTGTTTTTT
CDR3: CASSPRTTANTGELFF

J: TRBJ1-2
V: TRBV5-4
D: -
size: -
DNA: TGTGCCAGCAGCTCGTGGCAGGGATCCTATGGCTACACCTTC
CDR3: CASSSWQGSYGYTF

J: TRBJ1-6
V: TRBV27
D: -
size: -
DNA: TGTGCCAGCAGTTTATCGAGACAGCGACATAATTCACCCCTCCACTTT
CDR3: CASSLSRQRHNSPLHF

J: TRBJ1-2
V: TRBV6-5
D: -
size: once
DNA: TGTGCCAGCAGTTACTCGAGGCCCGAGGATGGCTACACCTTC
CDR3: CASSYSRPEDGYTF

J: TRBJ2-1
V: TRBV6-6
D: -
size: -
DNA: TGTGCCAGCAGTCAAACAGACAGATACTCCTACAATGAGCAGTTCTTC
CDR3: CASSQTDRYSYNEQFF

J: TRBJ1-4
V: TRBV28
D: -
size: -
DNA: TGTGCCAGCAGTTTGGAGGGGGCTAATGAAAAACTGTTTTTT
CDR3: CASSLEGANEKLFF

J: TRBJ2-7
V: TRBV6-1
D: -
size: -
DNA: TGTGCCAGCAGTGAAGGAAGGAGGGGGCCAATCTACGAGCAGTACTTC
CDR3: CASSEGRRGPIYEQYF

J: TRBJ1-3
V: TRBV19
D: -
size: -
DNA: TGTGCCAGTGGGGACCGAAACACCATATATTTT
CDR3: CASGDRNTIYF

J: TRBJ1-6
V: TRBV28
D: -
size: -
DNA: TGTGCCAGCGGTTTGGGGAATAGGTCACCCCTCCACTTT
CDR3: CASGLGNRSPLHF

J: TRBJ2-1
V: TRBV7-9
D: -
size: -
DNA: TGTGCCAGCAGCTCAACGGGACTTACCTACAATGAGCAGTTCTTC
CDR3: CASSSTGLTYNEQFF

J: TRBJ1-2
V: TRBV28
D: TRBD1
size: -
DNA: TGTGCCAGCAGCCCATCCGGGACAGGGGTTTACGGCTACACCTTC
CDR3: CASSPSGTGVYGYTF

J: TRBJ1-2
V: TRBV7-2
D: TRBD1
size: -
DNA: TGTGCCAGCAGCCCGGACAGGGGGCTCTATGGCTACACCTTC
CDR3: CASSPDRGLYGYTF

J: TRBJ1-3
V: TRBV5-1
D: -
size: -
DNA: TGCGCCAGCAGCTTGGTAGGTTACGGGCAGAGAGACGTATATTTT
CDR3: CASSLVGYGQRDVYF

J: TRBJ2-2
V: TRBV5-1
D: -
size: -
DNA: TGCGCCAGCAGCGGGGGATCACGGGACACCGGGGAGCTGTTTTTT
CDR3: CASSGGSRDTGELFF

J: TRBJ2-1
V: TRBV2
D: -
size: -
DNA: TGTGCCAGCAGCAAGGACTACGCCAATGAGCAGTTCTTC
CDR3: CASSKDYANEQFF

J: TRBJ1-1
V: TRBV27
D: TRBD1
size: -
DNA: TGTGCCAGCAGTTTCGGACAGGGGGGGCGGGCTTTCTTT
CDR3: CASSFGQGGRAFF

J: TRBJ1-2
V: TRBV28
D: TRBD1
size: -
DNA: TGTGCCAGCAGTGGGACAGGCGTCGACCCATATGGCTACACCTTC
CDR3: CASSGTGVDPYGYTF

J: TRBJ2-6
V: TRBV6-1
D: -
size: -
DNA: TGTGCCAGCAGTGTGGCGGACATTACGTGGGCAGGGGCCAACGTCCTGACTTTC
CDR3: CASSVADITWAGANVLTF

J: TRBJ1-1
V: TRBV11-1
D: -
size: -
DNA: TGTGCCAGCAGCTTAGGTCAGAAAACTGAAGCTTTCTTT
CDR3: CASSLGQKTEAFF

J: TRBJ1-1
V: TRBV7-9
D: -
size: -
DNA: TGTGCCAGCAGCTTAGGGTTCTCGGACGGGACTGAAGCTTTCTTT
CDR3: CASSLGFSDGTEAFF

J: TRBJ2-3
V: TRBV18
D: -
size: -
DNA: TGTGCCAGCTCATCCACTAGCCCCAGGGGGACAGATACGCAGTATTTT
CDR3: CASSSTSPRGTDTQYF

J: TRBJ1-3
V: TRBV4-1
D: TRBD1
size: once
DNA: TGCGCCAGCAGCCAAGACCGGGACAGGGTATCCGGAAACACCATATATTTT
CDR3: CASSQDRDRVSGNTIYF